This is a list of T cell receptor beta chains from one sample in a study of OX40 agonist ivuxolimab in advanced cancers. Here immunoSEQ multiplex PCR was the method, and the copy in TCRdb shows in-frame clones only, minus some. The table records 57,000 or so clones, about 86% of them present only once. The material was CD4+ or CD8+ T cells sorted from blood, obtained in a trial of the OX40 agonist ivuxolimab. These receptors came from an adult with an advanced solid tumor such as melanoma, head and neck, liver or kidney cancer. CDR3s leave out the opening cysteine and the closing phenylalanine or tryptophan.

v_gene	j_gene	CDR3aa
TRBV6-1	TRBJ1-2	ASSPRAGIPLGYT
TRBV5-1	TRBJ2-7	ASSAQRGAAVEQY
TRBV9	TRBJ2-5	ASSVGIQETQY
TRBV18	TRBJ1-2	ASSSQGLDYGYT
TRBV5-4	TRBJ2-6	ASSDRRFSGANVLT
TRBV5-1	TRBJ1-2	ASSPELHNYGYT
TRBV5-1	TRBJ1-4	ASSRDRANEKLF
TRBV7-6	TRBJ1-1	ASSVTLNTEAF
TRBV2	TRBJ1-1	ASAGGLNTEAF
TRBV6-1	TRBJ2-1	ASSPGPHPNEQF
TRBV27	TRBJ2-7	ASSSRRVSYEQY
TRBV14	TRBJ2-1	ASSYGTSGVNEQF
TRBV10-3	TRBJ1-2	AIRRVVGDYGYT
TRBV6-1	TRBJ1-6	ASSEGGNSPLH
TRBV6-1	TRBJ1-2	ASSEQGRIYGYT
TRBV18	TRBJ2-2	ASSTRTGELF
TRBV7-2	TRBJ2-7	ASSLTGNYEQY
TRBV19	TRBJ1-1	ASIGRPSTEAF
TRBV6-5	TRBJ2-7	ASSPSGTGGEQY
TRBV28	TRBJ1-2	ASSQGAGGYT
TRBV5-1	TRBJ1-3	ASRSDSRGNTIY
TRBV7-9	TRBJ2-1	ASSFGLTYNEQF
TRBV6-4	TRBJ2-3	ASSDSTSGGADTQY
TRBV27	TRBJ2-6	ASSLSVSGANVLT
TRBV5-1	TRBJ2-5	ASSLASRGRGETQY
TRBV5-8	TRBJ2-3	ASSLYGGGTDTQY
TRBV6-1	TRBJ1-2	ASSERFAQLANYGYT
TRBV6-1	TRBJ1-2	ASSVGPRREGYT
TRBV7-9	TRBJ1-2	ASSLYSTSNYGYT
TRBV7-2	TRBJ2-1	ASSFRGAGDNEQF
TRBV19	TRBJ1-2	ASSGQAVANYGYT
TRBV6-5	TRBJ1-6	ASSYTVNSPLH
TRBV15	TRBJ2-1	ATSPRRGPSNEQF
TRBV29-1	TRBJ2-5	SVRGGLQETQY
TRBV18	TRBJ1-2	ASSRPEGSYGYT
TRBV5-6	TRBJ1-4	ASSRGGGYTNEKLF
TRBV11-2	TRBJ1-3	ASSTYRDSGNTIY
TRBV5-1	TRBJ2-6	ASSKATSGANVLT
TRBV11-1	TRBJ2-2	ASSSGTGNTGELF
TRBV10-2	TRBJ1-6	ASSGQGSSSYNSPLH
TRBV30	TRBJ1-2	AWSTPGLSYGYT
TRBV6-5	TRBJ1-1	ASSYGQTNTEAF
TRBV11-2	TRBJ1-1	ASSLMLNTEAF
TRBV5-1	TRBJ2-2	ASSLAGGAMGGELF
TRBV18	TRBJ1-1	ASAPLNTEAF
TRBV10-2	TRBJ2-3	ASRDRGVVDTQY
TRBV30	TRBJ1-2	AWSVQGALVGYT
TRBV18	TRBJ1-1	ASSFGGDRLNTEAF
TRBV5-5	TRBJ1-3	ASSAGTGRGNTIY
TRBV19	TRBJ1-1	ASSTPGSPTNTEAF
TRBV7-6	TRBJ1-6	ASSSEDIPRSPLH
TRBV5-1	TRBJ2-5	ASSLMKQSGGQETQY
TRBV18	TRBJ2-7	ASSTYSYEQY